One and the same sample provided the 29 T cell receptor beta chains below, sequenced in a study of blood T cells in healthy people across ages. Using a J-beta primer mix together with a sample-barcoded 5' primer, a second PCR was run for about 7 to 12 cycles. TCRdb re-called the 5' RACE reads with MiXCR, one entry per CDR3 protein. The table has approximately 880,000 distinct CDR3 sequences, about 48% seen once. Sequencing input: blood. Every receptor here comes from a man younger than 40 in good health.

The chain couples TRBV6-2 or TRBV6-3 to TRBJ2-1; TRBD1 or TRBD2 may be the D gene (5 bases each). With 3 bases removed from V and 12 bases from J, the gap between germline ends came to 12 bases. CDR1 is MNHEY and CDR2 is SVGEGT in the germline V gene. The CDR3 is 12 residues long. CDR3: CASSYTYGTQFF. CDR3 sequence (DNA): TGTGCCAGCAGTTATACTTACGGGACGCAGTTCTTC.

The chain uses TRBV4-1 and TRBJ2-7; tentative D call: TRBD1 (6 bases). This CDR3 contains 16 residues. Germline V gene lookup returns CDR1 MGHRA and CDR2 YSYEKL. Trimming took off 6 bases at V and 2 bases at J, with 20 bases between the two ends. The CDR3 is CASRPLVGAPPYEQYF. CDR3 in DNA: TGCGCCAGCAGACCGCTCGTGGGGGCCCCTCCCTACGAGCAGTACTTC.

The chain joins TRBV4-1 to TRBJ2-2; the match to TRBD2 covers 9 bases. Germline CDR1 reads MGHRA; CDR2 reads YSYEKL. The CDR3 spans 15 residues. V lost 8 bases to trimming and J lost 7 bases; unmatched junction nucleotides: 11. This chain's CDR3 is CASRRASGEVGELFF. The CDR3, as DNA: TGCGCCAGCCGCCGGGCTAGCGGGGAGGTCGGGGAGCTGTTTTTT.

The chain couples TRBV3-1 to TRBJ1-5, with 8 bases that match TRBD1. The CDR3 extends over 15 amino acids. Germline V CDR1 and CDR2: LGHDT, YNNKEL (reference sequence). Trimming cost V 4 bases and J 4 bases; bases outside gene matches: 6. CDR3 sequence reads: CASSPTDRENQPQHF. In nucleotides, the CDR3 is TGTGCCAGCAGCCCAACGGACAGGGAGAATCAGCCCCAGCATTTT.

This sequence joins TRBV20-1 and TRBJ2-7; 7 bases match TRBD2. The CDR3 spans 14 residues. Losses at the gene ends were 0 bases for V and 0 bases for J; bases not matched to a gene: 2. Germline V gene data show CDR1 as DFQATT and CDR2 as SNEGSKA (reference sequence). CDR3 loop: CSARDGRRSYEQYF. The CDR3, as DNA: TGCAGTGCTAGAGACGGGAGGCGCTCCTACGAGCAGTACTTC.

This chain joins TRBV7-9 and TRBJ2-1, with 9 bases lining up with TRBD1. Unmatched junction bases numbered 10, after V lost 1 base and J lost 6 bases. Germline V gene sequence: CDR1 SEHNR, CDR2 FQNEAQ (reference sequence). This CDR3 has 17 amino acids. The CDR3 DNA is TGTGCCAGCAGCTTAGTCGCTACAGGGGGCGAGAGCAATGAGCAGTTCTTC. Translating it yields CASSLVATGGESNEQFF.

The gene calls are TRBV12-3 or TRBV12-4 and TRBJ1-4, with a weak D call TRBD1 (6 bases). Deletions cut 2 bases from V and 13 bases from J, with 17 bases between. The CDR3 totals 14 residues. The CDR3 spells CASSLWDTSTPLFF. The CDR3 bases are TGTGCCAGCAGTTTATGGGACACCTCGACTCCACTGTTTTTT.

This clonotype was seen many times. The CDR3 region has the DNA TGTGCCAGCAGTCTCCGACAGGGGGGGGGAGAGACCCAGTACTTC. This gives the protein CASSLRQGGGETQYF. The gene calls are TRBV27 and TRBJ2-5, with 9 bases that match TRBD1. The CDR3 is made up of 15 amino acids. Germline CDR1 MNHEY, CDR2 SMNVEV (reference sequence). Losses at the gene ends were 5 bases for V and 4 bases for J; bases not matched to a gene: 8.

The chain is built from TRBV10-3 and TRBJ1-1, with 7 bases identical to TRBD1. The CDR3 length is 14 residues. V lost 4 bases and J lost 2; bases outside the gene matches: 4. The germline V gene encodes CDR1 ENHRY and CDR2 SYGVKD. Here the CDR3 DNA reads TGTGCCATCAGTGCTGGGACAGTCAACACTGAAGCTTTCTTT. Translation gives CAISAGTVNTEAFF.

The rearrangement links TRBV7-8 to TRBJ2-7; 8 bases are shared with TRBD2. The junction had 9 bases not matched to a gene; V was cut back by 5 bases and J by 6 bases. The CDR3 covers 14 residues. Germline loops: CDR1 SGHVS, CDR2 FQNEAQ. CDR3 sequence (DNA): TGTGCCAGCAGCCCCGGACTAGCAGGGTCCGAGCAGTACTTC. It translates to CASSPGLAGSEQYF.

The chain carries TRBV6-1 and TRBJ1-5; TRBD1 agrees at 10 bases. Trimming cost V 8 bases and J 4 bases; bases outside gene matches: 17. Per the germline V gene, CDR1 is MNHNS and CDR2 is SASEGT. The CDR3 loop spans 18 amino acids. CDR3 sequence: CASANSHLRTGGNQPQHF. CDR3 DNA sequence: TGTGCCAGCGCCAATTCCCACTTAAGGACAGGGGGAAATCAGCCCCAGCATTTT.

This clonotype was counted a few times. The chain carries TRBV27 and TRBJ1-2; D might be TRBD1 (5 bases). V lost 5 bases and J 11 bases, leaving 21 bases between the germline ends. The CDR3 is made up of 14 amino acids. CDR1 MNHEY and CDR2 SMNVEV come from the germline V gene (reference sequence). The CDR3 DNA sequence: TGTGCCAGCAGTGTCAGTCGGAGGGGAGATATTTACACCTTC. As protein: CASSVSRRGDIYTF.

V is TRBV27 and J is TRBJ1-5; TRBD1 agrees at 9 bases. The CDR3 has 19 residues. Per the germline V gene, CDR1 is MNHEY and CDR2 is SMNVEV (reference sequence). V gave up 0 bases and J gave up 6 bases; unmatched junction bases: 15. The CDR3 nucleotides read TGTGCCAGCAGTTTATCTCCCCCCTCATTGACAGGGGGGACTCAGCCCCAGCATTTT. Its protein product is CASSLSPPSLTGGTQPQHF.

There are a few counts of this clonotype. The chain recombines TRBV5-1 with TRBJ2-1; D unclear. V was shortened by 7 bases and J by 3 bases, with 17 bases between the two germline ends. Germline loops: CDR1 SGHRS, CDR2 YFSETQ. The CDR3 extends over 15 amino acids. The CDR3 coding sequence is TGCGCCAGCCAGGCGTTTGCGAGTAACTACAATGAGCAGTTCTTC. It translates to CASQAFASNYNEQFF.

The chain links TRBV3-1 to TRBJ1-2; D remains ambiguous. Trimming pared 0 bases from V and 8 bases from J, leaving 7 bases between. CDR1 and CDR2 from the germline V gene are LGHDT and YNNKEL (reference sequence). The CDR3 consists of 12 residues. In DNA form, the CDR3 reads TGTGCCAGCAGCCAAGACGGACGGGGCTACACCTTC. Its translation: CASSQDGRGYTF.

This clonotype has at least ten counts. V gene TRBV5-6 combines with J gene TRBJ2-1; TRBD2 matches 9 bases. Germline lookup yields CDR1 SGHDT and CDR2 YYEEEE. The length of the CDR3 is 17 residues. V was clipped by 2 bases and J by 3 bases; unmatched bases: 9. The CDR3 region has the DNA TGTGCCAGCAGCTTATTCCAAGCGGGGGGATTCTACAATGAGCAGTTCTTC. It is translated as CASSLFQAGGFYNEQFF.

The V and J genes are TRBV4-1 and TRBJ1-3; D is unclear. Germline assignment: CDR1 MGHRA and CDR2 YSYEKL. The CDR3 totals 19 residues. Between the trimmed V and J ends, which lost 0 bases and 0 bases, there was a span of 18 bases. The CDR3 spells CASSQDWSGNGRSGNTIYF. In DNA, the CDR3 is TGCGCCAGCAGCCAAGATTGGTCGGGAAACGGCCGCTCTGGAAACACCATATATTTT.

This clonotype was observed a handful of times. The chain links TRBV11-1 to TRBJ2-5, with 8 bases lining up with TRBD2. The CDR3 covers 13 residues. The ends lost 5 bases at V and 10 bases at J; junction bases unmatched: 9. Germline CDR1 reads SGHAT; CDR2 reads FQDESV (reference sequence). The CDR3 DNA reads TGTGCCAGCAGCCGGACTAGCATGTGGGACCAGTACTTC. It is translated as CASSRTSMWDQYF.

This clonotype was seen at least ten times. The chain uses TRBV25-1 and TRBJ2-1, with TRBD1 identical over 7 bases. This CDR3 is 16 amino acids long. Germline assignment: CDR1 MGHDK and CDR2 SYGVNS. Trimming took 6 bases from V and 5 from J; bases not matched to a gene: 13. The CDR3 reads CASSGFGDRRDNEQFF. CDR3 bases: TGTGCCAGCAGCGGATTCGGGGACAGAAGGGACAATGAGCAGTTCTTC.

This clonotype was found a few times. The chain has TRBV2 and TRBJ2-1; perhaps TRBD2 as D (6 bases). The CDR3 consists of 13 residues. Trimming stripped 7 bases from V and 10 bases from J, with 17 bases between. Germline V gives CDR1 SNHLY, CDR2 FYNNEI. The CDR3 loop is CASTNLAGNEQFF. In DNA form, the CDR3 reads TGTGCCAGCACCAACCTGGCGGGGAACGAGCAGTTCTTC.

This clonotype was counted only a few times. This chain links TRBV6-5 with TRBJ2-5; D call uncertain. V lost 6 bases and J lost 1, with 15 bases in between. The CDR3 extends over 15 amino acids. Germline-derived CDR1 and CDR2 are MNHEY and SVGAGI. This chain's CDR3 is CASSPADRIQETQYF. CDR3 nucleotides: TGTGCCAGCAGCCCCGCCGACCGGATCCAAGAGACCCAGTACTTC.

This clonotype occurred once. This chain links TRBV5-1 with TRBJ1-2; 8 bases fit TRBD1. The CDR3 has 14 amino acids. Losses at the gene ends were 0 bases for V and 4 bases for J; bases not matched to a gene: 2. Germline assignment: CDR1 SGHRS and CDR2 YFSETQ. This CDR3 reads CASSLGTGTYGYTF. CDR3 DNA sequence: TGCGCCAGCAGCTTGGGGACAGGGACCTATGGCTACACCTTC.

The J gene is TRBJ1-5, the V gene TRBV20-1, with D unresolved. CDR3 length: 15 amino acids. The germline CDR1 and CDR2 sequences are DFQATT and SNEGSKA (reference sequence). V lost 3 bases and J 6 bases, leaving 18 bases between the germline ends. In DNA, the CDR3 is TGCAGTGCTAGCGTATCACGACATAACTCTCAGCCCCAGCATTTT. Translating gives CSASVSRHNSQPQHF.

This clonotype was picked up a small number of times. The gene calls are TRBV5-1 and TRBJ2-5; D tentatively reads TRBD1 or TRBD2 (6 bases each). CDR3 length: 16 amino acids. Germline assignment: CDR1 SGHRS and CDR2 YFSETQ. The V end lost 4 bases, the J end lost 2 bases, and 18 bases lay between the germline ends. The CDR3 nucleotides read TGCGCCAGCAGCCCCTGGGGGGCGGCATCTCAAGAGACCCAGTACTTC. This sequence encodes CASSPWGAASQETQYF.

The chain uses TRBV4-2 and TRBJ2-7; 11 nucleotides align to TRBD2. The CDR3 has 17 residues. In germline, CDR1 is LGHNA, CDR2 YNFKEQ. Trimming cost V 0 bases and J 3 bases; bases outside gene matches: 7. This CDR3 reads CASSQDYGGTSGYEQYF. For the CDR3, the DNA is TGTGCCAGCAGCCAAGATTATGGGGGGACTAGCGGCTACGAGCAGTACTTC.

This sequence joins TRBV20-1 and TRBJ1-6, with D maybe TRBD1 (6 bases). This CDR3 is 13 amino acids long. Germline CDR1 reads DFQATT; CDR2 reads SNEGSKA (reference sequence). V was pared by 5 bases and J by 7 bases, with 12 bases between. CDR3 amino acids: CSAYRDTNSPLHF. The CDR3 DNA is TGCAGTGCTTACCGGGACACCAATTCACCCCTCCACTTT.

Note on this clonotype: One junction end does not reproduce the germline sequence, and a read error may be involved. This sequence joins TRBV7-9 and TRBJ2-1; no firm D call. The CDR3 extends over 15 amino acids. Germline CDR1 is SEHNR and CDR2 is FQNEAQ (reference sequence). As DNA, the CDR3 is TGTGCCAGCAACTTACTTTCGGTTGGTGTAGATGAGCAGTTCTTC. It translates to CASNLLSVGVDEQFF. Together with reference TRBV7-9 and TRBJ2-1, the CDR3 gives the full variable domain: DTGVSQNPRHKITKRGQNVTFRCDPISEHNRLYWYRQTLGQGPEFLTYFQNEAQLEKSRLLSDRFSAERPKGSFSTLEIQRTEQGDSAMYLCASNLLSVGVDEQFFGPGTRLTVL.

J is TRBJ2-7 and V is TRBV2; 7 bases line up with TRBD2. Trimming removed 6 bases from V and 2 bases from J; junction bases left unmatched: 7. Germline V gene lookup returns CDR1 SNHLY and CDR2 FYNNEI. The CDR3 spans 14 residues. The CDR3 is CASRVTSVAYEQYF. CDR3 sequence (DNA): TGTGCCAGCAGGGTCACTAGCGTAGCCTACGAGCAGTACTTC.

This clonotype was recorded a few times. The chain links TRBV29-1 to TRBJ2-5, with D unclear. With 3 bases removed from V and 0 bases from J, the gap between germline ends came to 5 bases. The CDR3 loop spans 12 amino acids. Germline CDR1 and CDR2: SQVTM and ANQGSEA. DNA of the CDR3: TGCAGCGTTGAGGAGTACCAAGAGACCCAGTACTTC. This encodes CSVEEYQETQYF. The entire variable domain, with the rest obtained from reference TRBV29-1 and TRBJ2-5, is as follows: SAVISQKPSRDICQRGTSLTIQCQVDSQVTMMFWYRQQPGQSLTLIATANQGSEATYESGFVIDKFPISRPNLTFSTLTVSNMSPEDSSIYLCSVEEYQETQYFGPGTRLLVL.